Shown below are 8 T cell receptor beta chains from a single sample sequenced in a study of T cells after yellow fever vaccination. TCRdb passed the 5' RACE reads through MiXCR, listing each CDR3 protein once. The sample holds a few hundred thousand distinct CDR3 sequences, 3% to 4.5% seen once. The sample was PBMCs, taken 5 days after the yellow fever booster vaccination. These receptor sequences come from a young man who received the YFV17D yellow fever vaccine.

This clonotype showed up many times. CDR3 coding DNA: TGTGCCAGCTCACCACCCGCCAGCTCTGGAAACACCATATATTTT. Translated: CASSPPASSGNTIYF. This rearrangement joins TRBV18 to TRBJ1-3; D is unclear. The CDR3 consists of 15 residues. V was pared by 0 bases and J by 0 bases, with 6 bases between. Germline CDR1 reads KGHSH; CDR2 reads LQKENI.

This clonotype was seen only a few times. The chain is built from TRBV6-1 and TRBJ2-1, with 10 bases identical to TRBD2. The CDR3 is made up of 13 amino acids. Germline V gene lookup returns CDR1 MNHNS and CDR2 SASEGT. V gave up 5 bases and J gave up 10 bases; unmatched junction bases: 5. CDR3 region: CASSSGGAKEQFF. In DNA, the CDR3 is TGTGCCAGCAGTAGCGGGGGGGCCAAAGAGCAGTTCTTC.

This clonotype was seen a handful of times. Germline and junction disagree at one end, which may indicate a read error. The chain links TRBV7-2 to TRBJ2-7; D may be TRBD2 (5 bases). Germline V gene data show CDR1 as SGHTA and CDR2 as FQGNSA. The CDR3 extends over 16 amino acids. CDR3 protein: CASNLGLLGSSYEQYF. In DNA, the CDR3 is TGTGCCAGCAACTTAGGGTTATTAGGGAGCTCCTACGAGCAGTACTTC.

In this sample, this clonotype turned up many times. The rearrangement links TRBV7-3 to TRBJ1-1; no clear D gene. The germline V and J ends were trimmed by 5 bases and 6 bases, with 16 bases remaining between them. This CDR3 comprises 14 residues. Looked up from germline, CDR1 is SGHTA and CDR2 is FQGTGA. The CDR3 nucleotides are TGTGCCAGCAGCCTCCAGCATCAAAGGTCTGAAGCTTTCTTT. It yields the protein CASSLQHQRSEAFF.

This clonotype was seen just once. This CDR3 reads CATSAPGADTQYF. CDR3 nucleotides: TGTGCCACCAGTGCACCGGGGGCAGATACGCAGTATTTT. J is TRBJ2-3 and V is TRBV24-1; D possibly corresponds to TRBD2 (6 bases). The CDR3 runs to 13 residues. V was trimmed by 5 bases and J by 4 bases, leaving 9 bases between them. Germline CDR1 and CDR2: KGHDR and SFDVKD.

The rearrangement joins TRBV29-1 to TRBJ2-5; tentatively, D is TRBD1 (5 bases). Germline values: CDR1 SQVTM, CDR2 ANQGSEA. V lost 5 bases, J lost 5 bases, and 9 bases lay in between. This CDR3 spans 11 amino acids. The chain's CDR3 is CSVQGRETQYF. In DNA form, the CDR3 reads TGCAGCGTTCAGGGTCGGGAGACCCAGTACTTC.

This clonotype was found a few times. This rearrangement joins TRBV10-3 to TRBJ2-7; D is undetermined. Per the germline V gene, CDR1 is ENHRY and CDR2 is SYGVKD. Trimming left V 11 bases short and J 2 bases short, with 16 bases between. The CDR3 loop spans 13 amino acids. CDR3 in DNA: TGTGCCTCGAAAGGTGCCGGTGCCTACGAGCAGTACTTC. Protein product: CASKGAGAYEQYF.

This clonotype came up a few times. V gene TRBV15 combines with J gene TRBJ2-5, with 8 bases lining up with TRBD2. The germline V gene encodes CDR1 LNHNV and CDR2 YYDKDF (reference sequence). V was clipped by 0 bases and J by 3 bases; unmatched bases: 0. The CDR3 covers 14 residues. The CDR3 loop reads CATSRDGGEETQYF. In DNA form, the CDR3 reads TGTGCCACCAGCAGAGACGGGGGGGAAGAGACCCAGTACTTC.